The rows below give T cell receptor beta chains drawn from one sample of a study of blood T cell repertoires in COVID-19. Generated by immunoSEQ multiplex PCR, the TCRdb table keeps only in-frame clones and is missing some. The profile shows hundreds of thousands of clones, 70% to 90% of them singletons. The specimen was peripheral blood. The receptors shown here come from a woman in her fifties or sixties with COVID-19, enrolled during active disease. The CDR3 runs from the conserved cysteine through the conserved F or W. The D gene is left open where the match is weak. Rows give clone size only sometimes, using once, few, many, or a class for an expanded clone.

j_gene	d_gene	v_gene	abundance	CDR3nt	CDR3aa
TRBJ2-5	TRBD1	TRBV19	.	TGTGCCAGTAGTGGCACAGGGGGTCCAGAGACCCAGTACTTC	CASSGTGGPETQYF
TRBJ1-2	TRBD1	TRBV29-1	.	TGCAGCGTTGGGACAGGGGCTAACTATGGCTACACCTTC	CSVGTGANYGYTF
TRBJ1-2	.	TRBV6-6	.	TGTGCCAGCAGGCCCACCCAGGGTGACGGCTACACCTTC	CASRPTQGDGYTF
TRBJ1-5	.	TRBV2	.	TGTGCCAGCAGCCCCGGGGGAATTAGCAATCAGCCCCAGCATTTT	CASSPGGISNQPQHF
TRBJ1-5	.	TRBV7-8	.	TGTGCCAGCAGCTTAGACCCAGACAGTCTCAATCAGCCCCAGCATTTT	CASSLDPDSLNQPQHF
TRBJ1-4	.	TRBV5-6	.	TGTGCCAGCAGCTTGGGGAGCCTATGGGAAAAACTGTTTTTT	CASSLGSLWEKLFF
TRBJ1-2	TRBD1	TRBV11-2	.	TGTGCCAGCAGCACCGACCTCAGGGGGCGCACCTATGGCTACACCTTC	CASSTDLRGRTYGYTF
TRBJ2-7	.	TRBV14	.	TGTGCCAGCAGCCACTGGGACTCCAAGCCCTACGAGCAGTACTTC	CASSHWDSKPYEQYF
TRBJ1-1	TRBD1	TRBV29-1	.	TGCAGCGTTCGGGAGACAGGGGGCGACGGGATGAACACTGAAGCTTTCTTT	CSVRETGGDGMNTEAFF
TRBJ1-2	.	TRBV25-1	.	TGTGCCAGCAGTGAGACCGACGATGGGGAGGTCGGTGGCTACACCTTC	CASSETDDGEVGGYTF
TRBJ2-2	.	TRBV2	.	TGTGCCAGCAGTGTGAGGACTACGACCGGGGAGCTGTTTTTT	CASSVRTTTGELFF
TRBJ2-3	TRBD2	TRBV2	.	TGTGCCAGCAGTTTTAGGGGTAGTGGGACTAGGAAATCTGATACGCAGTATTTT	CASSFRGSGTRKSDTQYF
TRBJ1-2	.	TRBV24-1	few	TGTGCCACCAGTGACCCGGCGGAAACAGGGTTGGATGGCTACACCTTC	CATSDPAETGLDGYTF
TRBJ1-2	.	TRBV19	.	TGTGCCAGTAGTATGCGAGGGTCCTATGGCTACACCTTC	CASSMRGSYGYTF
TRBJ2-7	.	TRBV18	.	TGTGCCAGCTCACCGGACAGTCCGGTCTCCTACGAGCAGTACTTC	CASSPDSPVSYEQYF
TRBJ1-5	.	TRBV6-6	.	TGTGCCAGCAGTTACTCGAGGGATCAGCCCCAGCATTTT	CASSYSRDQPQHF
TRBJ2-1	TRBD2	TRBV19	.	TGTGCCAGTATGGGGTTAGCGGGGGACCACAATGAGCAGTTCTTC	CASMGLAGDHNEQFF
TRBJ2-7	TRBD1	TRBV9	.	TGTGCCAGCAGCGTAGGGGGGGACAGGGGAAACGAGCAGTACTTC	CASSVGGDRGNEQYF
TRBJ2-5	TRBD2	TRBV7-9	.	TGTGCCAGCAGCTTAGAACTAGCGGGGCGGACCCAGTACTTC	CASSLELAGRTQYF
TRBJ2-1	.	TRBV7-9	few	TGTGCCAGCAGCTTAAGGAGGGGAACCTACAATGAGCAGTTCTTC	CASSLRRGTYNEQFF
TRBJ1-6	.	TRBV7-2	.	TGTGCCAGCTACGCGGGGGCTCAATCACCCCTCCACTTT	CASYAGAQSPLHF
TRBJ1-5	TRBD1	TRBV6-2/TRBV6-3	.	TGTGCCAGCAGTTACTTGTGGGGACAGGGGGCCCCTGGGCCCCAGCATTTT	CASSYLWGQGAPGPQHF
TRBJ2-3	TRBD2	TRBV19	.	TGTGCCAGTAGTATGACTAGCGGGGGGATATACACAGATACGCAGTATTTT	CASSMTSGGIYTDTQYF
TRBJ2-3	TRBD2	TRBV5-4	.	TGTGCCAGCAGCCCGGTCAGGCAACCTAGCGGGGCAACGCAGTATTTT	CASSPVRQPSGATQYF
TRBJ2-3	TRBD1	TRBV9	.	TGTGCCAGCAGCGCTTCAGGACAGGCCTCCGCAGATACGCAGTATTTT	CASSASGQASADTQYF
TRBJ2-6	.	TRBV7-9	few	TGTGCCAGCAGCTTAGATAGATATGGCTCTGGGGCCAACGTCCTGACTTTC	CASSLDRYGSGANVLTF
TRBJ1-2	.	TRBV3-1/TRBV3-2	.	TGTGCCAGCAGCCAAGAGGGCGGGGGCTACACCTTC	CASSQEGGGYTF
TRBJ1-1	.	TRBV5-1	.	TGCGCTTCCCGAAGAGGGAACACTGAAGCTTTCTTT	CASRRGNTEAFF
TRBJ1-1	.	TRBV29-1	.	TGCAGCGCGGCGGAGAGTAGAGCTGAAGCTTTCTTT	CSAAESRAEAFF
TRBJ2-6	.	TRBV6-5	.	TGTGCCAGCAGTCGGGGAAAGGTGGAAGTCCTGACTTTC	CASSRGKVEVLTF
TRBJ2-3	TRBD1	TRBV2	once	TGTGCCAGCAGTGAAAGGGGGCCCCACACAGATACGCAGTATTTT	CASSERGPHTDTQYF
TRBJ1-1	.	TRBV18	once	TGTGCCAGCTCTTCCGTCACAGACCCGAACACTGAAGCTTTCTTT	CASSSVTDPNTEAFF
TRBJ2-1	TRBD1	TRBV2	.	TGTGCCAGCAGTGAAGCAGGGGGACAGGGGCTCTCCTACAATGAGCAGTTCTTC	CASSEAGGQGLSYNEQFF
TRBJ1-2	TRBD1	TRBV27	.	TGTGCCAGCAGTTTATCGAAGGGACAGGGCTATGGCTACACCTTC	CASSLSKGQGYGYTF